The rows below give T cell receptor beta chains drawn from one sample of a study of T cell changes during pregnancy in multiple sclerosis. Sequenced by immunoSEQ multiplex PCR; TCRdb stores in-frame clones only, minus some. The sample comprises around 100,000 clones, roughly 90% of which are singletons, and around 3.2% rests with the top ten. The specimen was peripheral blood, collected after pregnancy. These receptors were collected from a female donor with multiple sclerosis, enrolled in a pregnancy study. CDR3s include the opening cysteine and the closing phenylalanine or tryptophan. A D gene is named only where the DNA matches it firmly.

D gene,V gene,J gene,CDR3 protein
NA,TRBV6-5,TRBJ2-5,CASSYSWAQETQYF
NA,TRBV6-1,TRBJ1-4,CASSNVEKLFF
NA,TRBV29-1,TRBJ1-1,CSVEVRGVHTEAFF
TRBD1,TRBV7-6,TRBJ1-1,CASSLGGQGNTEAFF
TRBD2,TRBV25-1,TRBJ2-7,CASSSSGTMPTEGWQYF
NA,TRBV9,TRBJ1-3,CASSVTLQGLSGNTIYF
NA,TRBV7-9,TRBJ1-1,CASSPLRAEAFF
NA,TRBV29-1,TRBJ2-5,CSVDEAETQYF
NA,TRBV4-1,TRBJ1-2,CASSQEEGPLYGYTF
NA,TRBV6-1,TRBJ1-2,CASSAAGVANGYTF
NA,TRBV5-1,TRBJ1-1,CASSLGEGTEAFF
TRBD1,TRBV7-9,TRBJ1-4,CASSGDRINEKLFF
TRBD1,TRBV5-1,TRBJ2-4,CASSLTGQGAGNIQYF
TRBD2,TRBV6-5,TRBJ2-3,CASRTSGGFTDTQYF
NA,TRBV21-1,TRBJ2-7,CASSKARAENYEQYF
NA,TRBV5-1,TRBJ2-2,CASSMGQGNTGELFF
TRBD2,TRBV5-6,TRBJ2-1,CASSWERGISYNEQFF
NA,TRBV2,TRBJ1-2,CASSEGRNNYGYTF
NA,TRBV13,TRBJ1-1,CASSLGTDGNTEAFF
TRBD1,TRBV5-1,TRBJ1-1,CASSLMVGTGGTEAFF
NA,TRBV6-5,TRBJ2-7,CASGTGIHYEQYF
NA,TRBV6-5,TRBJ1-2,CASSGGALHGYTF
NA,TRBV15,TRBJ2-3,CATSREDRLTQYF
NA,TRBV2,TRBJ1-6,CASIGISVSYNSPLHF
TRBD2,TRBV27,TRBJ2-3,CASSPGGGLTDTQYF
NA,TRBV27,TRBJ1-1,CASSLGTPGRRATEAFF
NA,TRBV5-3,TRBJ1-2,CARSHSGPGRGPKTRDYGHTF
TRBD2,TRBV19,TRBJ2-7,CASTPGGSAYEQYF
TRBD1,TRBV18,TRBJ1-5,CASSPEDRVNQPQHF
TRBD1,TRBV30,TRBJ1-6,CAWTPSGQGKNSPLHF
NA,TRBV30,TRBJ1-4,CAWSAHGGVGEKLFF
NA,TRBV15,TRBJ1-5,CATSRLNQPQHF
TRBD1,TRBV6-4,TRBJ2-3,CASSESPGQGATDTQYF
NA,TRBV5-5,TRBJ2-7,CASRKDSPYEQYF
TRBD2,TRBV7-9,TRBJ2-1,CASSSSGTQSGDEQFF
NA,TRBV5-6,TRBJ1-3,CASTSGSSGNTIYF
TRBD1,TRBV5-4,TRBJ2-2,CASSLVGQGAGELFF
NA,TRBV29-1,TRBJ1-3,CSVSHQRQHSGNTIYF
NA,TRBV27,TRBJ2-1,CASSLTPGIAYNEQFF
TRBD2,TRBV5-4,TRBJ2-3,CASSLRTSGATDTQYF
NA,TRBV2,TRBJ2-4,CASRPENIQYF
TRBD2,TRBV5-1,TRBJ2-5,CASSPGGRDGETQYF
NA,TRBV5-6,TRBJ1-6,CASSFKNVASPLHF